These T cell receptor beta chains were read from a single sample in a study of blood T cell repertoires in COVID-19. The method was immunoSEQ multiplex PCR; TCRdb's version includes in-frame clones alone and lacks a portion of them. The data show under 200,000 clones, roughly 82% seen once. Sequenced sample: PBMCs or T cells enriched from blood (not recorded which). These receptor sequences come from a man aged 40-55 years with acute COVID-19. Both conserved end residues are trimmed from each CDR3. The D gene is left open where the match is weak.

V: TRBV5-1; J: TRBJ2-1; D: -; CDR3: ASSSRLSAGNEQF
V: TRBV5-8; J: TRBJ1-2; D: TRBD1; CDR3: ASSPRTGGYYGYT
V: TRBV5-6; J: TRBJ1-2; D: -; CDR3: ASSLRGYGYT
V: TRBV7-6; J: TRBJ2-7; D: TRBD2; CDR3: ASSSGTSGRTTYEQY
V: TRBV28; J: TRBJ2-3; D: TRBD2; CDR3: ASSFHSGSFATQY
V: TRBV5-1; J: TRBJ2-2; D: TRBD2; CDR3: ASSETSGEVNTGELF
V: TRBV5-5; J: TRBJ1-5; D: -; CDR3: ASSEIYNQPQH
V: TRBV28; J: TRBJ2-2; D: TRBD1; CDR3: ASSLCRFLGRQGRAGELF
V: TRBV27; J: TRBJ1-1; D: -; CDR3: ASILLRGENTEAF
V: TRBV19; J: TRBJ2-7; D: TRBD2; CDR3: ASSNPSGRRYEQY
V: TRBV28; J: TRBJ2-6; D: -; CDR3: ASRQGSGANVLT
V: TRBV5-1; J: TRBJ2-1; D: TRBD2; CDR3: ASSLGTSGYNEQF
V: TRBV28; J: TRBJ2-1; D: -; CDR3: ASGSGQFRARNEQF
V: TRBV10-3; J: TRBJ1-1; D: TRBD1; CDR3: AIRTGAAAF
V: TRBV7-6; J: TRBJ1-3; D: -; CDR3: ASSPSQPGNTIY
V: TRBV5-1; J: TRBJ2-5; D: -; CDR3: ASSTGSQETQY
V: TRBV7-9; J: TRBJ1-3; D: -; CDR3: ASRDSGTLSGNTIY
V: TRBV7-2; J: TRBJ2-3; D: TRBD2; CDR3: ASSTWTSAYTDTQY
V: TRBV30; J: TRBJ1-5; D: -; CDR3: AWSAERGQPQH
V: TRBV4-1; J: TRBJ2-2; D: -; CDR3: ASSQDPAGELF
V: TRBV6-5; J: TRBJ2-3; D: TRBD2; CDR3: ASSYRGLADTDTQY
V: TRBV7-6; J: TRBJ2-1; D: -; CDR3: ASSLGAGEQF